This note documents a single T cell receptor (beta chain) sequence. This sample was taken from a study of blood T cell repertoires in COVID-19. CDR3 length: 14 amino acids. The V and J ends lost 0 bases and 7 bases respectively, with 11 bases between them. The germline V gene encodes CDR1 SGHKS and CDR2 YYEKEE (reference sequence). Libraries were prepared by immunoSEQ multiplex PCR; TCRdb keeps only in-frame clonotypes and omits some of them. The data contain more than 200,000 clones, approximately 86% of them singletons. The rearrangement uses TRBV5-5 and TRBJ1-5; no clear D. The sequenced material came from PBMCs or T cells enriched from blood (not recorded which). The TCR was taken from a woman between 45 and 65 years old who had recovered from COVID-19. DNA for the CDR3: TGTGCCAGCAGCTTGGAACCATCGGTCCAGCCCCAGCATTTT. Protein sequence: CASSLEPSVQPQHF.